Listed here are 25 T cell receptor beta chains from one sample, sequenced in a study of T-cell reconstitution after alpha-beta-depleted transplantation in children. TCRbeta library construction was performed incorporating unique molecular identifiers. TCRdb reprocessed the PCR reads via MiXCR and lists one record per CDR3 protein. The top ten clones hold around 15% of a sample with more than 500,000 distinct CDR3 sequences, about an eighth of them seen once. The sample was PBMCs, mostly from graft donor cells, taken 180 days after TCRalphabeta/CD19-depleted stem cell transplant. Receptor source: a female patient aged 2-10 years who had a stem cell transplant for aplastic anemia, so the T cells may come from the graft donor.

The chain carries TRBV20-1 and TRBJ2-1, with D perhaps TRBD1 or TRBD2 (5 bases each). The CDR3 sequence is 18 residues long. The germline CDR1 and CDR2 sequences are DFQATT and SNEGSKA (reference sequence). The V and J ends lost 2 bases and 4 bases respectively, with 24 bases between them. CDR3 DNA: TGCAGTGCTAGATCTCTACGCTCCGGGGCACTAAAATACAATGAGCAGTTCTTC. Protein: CSARSLRSGALKYNEQFF.

The table lists this clonotype with a few counts. This chain connects TRBV4-3 to TRBJ2-1; TRBD1 aligns across 8 bases. The CDR3 covers 13 residues. The V and J ends lost 5 bases and 7 bases, in that order; junction bases with no gene match: 4. CDR1 and CDR2 (germline): LGHNA, YSLEER. The CDR3 nucleotides read TGCGCCAGCAGCGACCGGACAGGGAATGAGCAGTTCTTC. This translates into CASSDRTGNEQFF.

This clonotype was counted only a few times. The chain is built from TRBV6-6 and TRBJ2-1; possibly TRBD2 for D (5 bases). Germline CDR1 reads MNHNY; CDR2 reads SVGAGI (reference sequence). The CDR3 loop spans 13 amino acids. V was clipped by 8 bases and J by 0 bases, with 8 bases between them. For the CDR3, the DNA is TGTGCCAGCGGACTTTTCTCCTACAATGAGCAGTTCTTC. It encodes CASGLFSYNEQFF.

This clonotype appeared many times. V is TRBV2 and J is TRBJ2-3; no firm D call. This CDR3 spans 13 amino acids. V was shortened by 8 bases and J by 2 bases, with 11 bases between the two germline ends. In germline, CDR1 is SNHLY, CDR2 FYNNEI. CDR3 DNA sequence: TGTGCCAGCTCGCGTGGCTCCACAGATACGCAGTATTTT. Protein product: CASSRGSTDTQYF.

This clonotype was picked up a small number of times. The CDR3 here is CSGGFGGRDSYEQYV. In DNA form, the CDR3 reads TGCAGCGGCGGGTTCGGGGGGCGAGACTCCTACGAGCAGTACGTC. The V gene is TRBV29-1, the J gene TRBJ2-7; possibly TRBD2 for D (7 bases). The CDR3 runs 15 residues. Germline V gene sequence: CDR1 SQVTM, CDR2 ANQGSEA. Trimming took off 7 bases at V and 0 bases at J, with 19 bases between the two ends.

This chain links TRBV5-1 with TRBJ2-1; 8 bases match TRBD2. The V segment lost 4 bases and the J segment 4 bases; nucleotides outside the gene matches: 13. The CDR3 is made up of 17 amino acids. Germline CDR1 reads SGHRS; CDR2 reads YFSETQ. CDR3 in DNA: TGCGCCAGCAGCCGCCAGACGGGACTAGTCTTATACAATGAGCAGTTCTTC. The encoded protein is CASSRQTGLVLYNEQFF.

Only a few counts were recorded for this clonotype. The chain combines TRBV7-9 with TRBJ2-3; a possible D gene is TRBD2 (6 bases). CDR3 length equals 16 residues. Trimming removed 1 base at V and 2 bases at J, with 13 bases between. From germline, CDR1 is SEHNR and CDR2 FQNEAQ (reference sequence). The CDR3 DNA reads as TGTGCCAGCAGCTTAGGCCCCGCGGGAATCACAGATACGCAGTATTTT. Translation: CASSLGPAGITDTQYF.

This clonotype was observed a handful of times. The chain has TRBV20-1 and TRBJ2-3, with 12 bases aligning to TRBD2. Germline V CDR1 and CDR2: DFQATT, SNEGSKA (reference sequence). With 0 bases clipped from V and 3 bases from J, the junction kept 4 bases outside the gene matches. This CDR3 region has 16 residues. CDR3 in DNA: TGCAGTGCTAGAGATCTAGGACTAGCGGGGACAGATACGCAGTATTTT. Its translation is CSARDLGLAGTDTQYF.

This chain connects TRBV10-3 to TRBJ1-5; 10 bases map to TRBD1. The CDR3 has 15 amino acids. From germline, CDR1 is ENHRY and CDR2 SYGVKD. V was clipped by 3 bases and J by 7 bases; unmatched bases: 6. CDR3 DNA: TGTGCCATCAGTGACTCCGGGACAGGGGCCCAGCCCCAGCATTTT. This encodes CAISDSGTGAQPQHF.

This clonotype came up a few times. The chain employs TRBV5-1 and TRBJ2-1, with TRBD2 matching over 15 bases. CDR1 SGHRS and CDR2 YFSETQ come from the germline V gene. The CDR3 is 19 amino acids. Trimming cost V 0 bases and J 10 bases; bases outside gene matches: 14. CDR3 region: CASSLAPGLAGGPSGEQFF. CDR3 nucleotide sequence: TGCGCCAGCAGCTTGGCACCAGGACTAGCGGGAGGGCCCTCGGGGGAGCAGTTCTTC.

This clonotype appeared many times. V gene TRBV5-1 combines with J gene TRBJ1-1; D ambiguous. The CDR3 runs to 12 residues. V was cut by 2 bases and J by 1 base, with 3 bases left in between. Per the germline V gene, CDR1 is SGHRS and CDR2 is YFSETQ. CDR3 DNA: TGCGCCAGCAGCTTACAGAACACTGAAGCTTTCTTT. Protein sequence: CASSLQNTEAFF.

V is TRBV7-2 and J is TRBJ2-7; a possible D gene is TRBD1 (5 bases). Germline CDR1 SGHTA, CDR2 FQGNSA. V lost 5 bases to trimming and J lost 0 bases, with 14 bases between them. The CDR3 runs to 15 residues. CDR3 sequence reads: CASSQTPGSSYEQYF. The CDR3 DNA is TGTGCCAGCAGCCAGACCCCAGGGTCCTCCTACGAGCAGTACTTC. Drawing the rest from reference TRBV7-2 and TRBJ2-7, the complete variable domain is GAGVSQSPSNKVTEKGKDVELRCDPISGHTALYWYRQSLGQGLEFLIYFQGNSAPDKSGLPSDRFSAERTGGSVSTLTIQRTQQEDSAVYLCASSQTPGSSYEQYFGPGTRLTVT.

This clonotype was counted between two and nine times. The rearrangement links TRBV20-1 to TRBJ2-3; TRBD2 matches at 12 bases. This CDR3 region has 19 residues. V trimming: 0 bases; J trimming: 2 bases; junction bases outside the gene matches: 12. Germline V gives CDR1 DFQATT, CDR2 SNEGSKA (reference sequence). The CDR3 sequence is CSARDERRLAGGPTDTQYF. The CDR3 bases are TGCAGTGCTAGAGATGAACGCCGTCTAGCGGGAGGGCCCACAGATACGCAGTATTTT.

The CDR3 bases are TGTGCCAGCAGCCCAGAGTTGGGGAAAGGACTTTACGAGCAGTACTTC. This codes for CASSPELGKGLYEQYF. The chain couples TRBV6-2 or TRBV6-3 to TRBJ2-7; D is possibly TRBD2 (5 bases). V was shortened by 6 bases and J by 4 bases, with 22 bases between the two germline ends. Looked up from germline, CDR1 is MNHEY and CDR2 is SVGEGT. The CDR3 is 16 amino acids.

This clonotype was found a few times. This chain connects TRBV6-5 to TRBJ2-1; D unresolved. V was clipped by 4 bases and J by 5 bases, with 12 bases between them. The CDR3 contains 14 residues. Germline values: CDR1 MNHEY, CDR2 SVGAGI. The CDR3 DNA reads as TGTGCCAGCAGTTCTTTTCGGACCCACAATGAGCAGTTCTTC. It translates to CASSSFRTHNEQFF.

This chain links TRBV7-2 with TRBJ1-5; D is perhaps TRBD1 (5 bases). This CDR3 spans 14 amino acids. Trimming took 5 bases from V and 5 from J, leaving 13 bases between them. CDR1 SGHTA and CDR2 FQGNSA come from the germline V gene. The CDR3 sequence is CASSLRRGDQPQHF. Here the CDR3 DNA reads TGTGCCAGCAGCCTACGACGGGGCGATCAGCCCCAGCATTTT.

V usage is TRBV12-3 or TRBV12-4 and J usage is TRBJ2-5; the match to TRBD2 covers 9 bases. This CDR3 spans 17 amino acids. The V gene end was trimmed by 5 bases and the J gene end by 5 bases; junction bases not matched to a gene: 15. The DNA of the CDR3 is TGTGCCAGCAGTCCCCGCAGCGGGAGGCATAAGGGGGAGACCCAGTACTTC. This codes for CASSPRSGRHKGETQYF.

This chain links TRBV7-9 with TRBJ1-1; the D gene is possibly TRBD1 (6 bases). Germline CDR1 and CDR2: SEHNR and FQNEAQ (reference sequence). This CDR3 comprises 12 residues. Trimming removed 4 bases from V and 7 bases from J, with 10 bases in between. The CDR3 bases are TGTGCCAGCAGCTCCACCAGGGGTGAAGCTTTCTTT. Amino acid sequence: CASSSTRGEAFF.

This clonotype came up many times. This chain uses TRBV14 with TRBJ2-6; tentative D call: TRBD2 (6 bases). V was trimmed by 1 base and J by 2 bases, leaving 9 bases between them. The CDR3 has 16 residues. Germline values: CDR1 SGHDN, CDR2 FVKESK. Written as DNA, the CDR3 is TGTGCCAGCAGCCAAGTGGAGGGTACTGGGGCCAACGTCCTGACTTTC. It translates to CASSQVEGTGANVLTF.

V usage is TRBV28 and J usage is TRBJ2-7; D call uncertain. CDR1 and CDR2 (germline): MDHEN, SYDVKM. This CDR3 comprises 11 residues. The germline V and J ends were trimmed by 5 bases and 4 bases, with 6 bases remaining between them. The CDR3 bases are TGTGCCAGCAGTCAACATTACGAGCAGTACTTC. Its protein product is CASSQHYEQYF.

The rearrangement uses TRBV2 and TRBJ2-5, with unresolved D. Germline V gives CDR1 SNHLY, CDR2 FYNNEI. This CDR3 has 14 residues. V dropped 1 base and J dropped 9 bases, with 15 bases sitting between them. CDR3 residues: CASSEDGRTRSQYF. The CDR3 nucleotides are TGTGCCAGCAGTGAAGATGGCAGGACGAGGTCCCAGTACTTC.

The chain carries TRBV7-6 and TRBJ2-2; D possibly corresponds to TRBD1 (7 bases). Germline CDR1 reads SGHVS; CDR2 reads FNYEAQ. The CDR3 extends over 18 amino acids. Trimming took 4 bases from V and 7 from J, leaving 25 bases between them. This chain's CDR3 is CASSSPLADRVANGELFF. The CDR3 DNA reads TGTGCCAGCAGCTCCCCACTAGCCGACAGGGTAGCGAACGGGGAGCTGTTTTTT.

This clonotype occurred a few times. The V gene is TRBV12-3 or TRBV12-4, the J gene TRBJ1-1; D uncertain. The CDR3 is made up of 12 amino acids. V lost 3 bases and J 3 bases, leaving 5 bases between the germline ends. DNA of the CDR3: TGTGCCAGCAGTTTCCAGTACACTGAAGCTTTCTTT. This sequence encodes CASSFQYTEAFF.

A few counts support this clonotype. A junction end diverges from the germline sequence, so it may reflect a read error. J is TRBJ2-5 and V is TRBV28; 8 nucleotides agree with TRBD2. Germline V gene sequence: CDR1 MDHEN, CDR2 SYDVKM. There are 15 residues in the CDR3. CDR3 bases: TGTGCCAGCAGTTTATTTCGGGAGGGACTGCCAGCCACGGACTTC. Its translation: CASSLFREGLPATDF.

This chain joins TRBV24-1 and TRBJ2-7; either TRBD1 or TRBD2 may fit D (5 bases each). Per germline, CDR1 KGHDR and CDR2 SFDVKD. The CDR3 totals 14 residues. V dropped 11 bases and J dropped 7 bases, with 23 bases sitting between them. This CDR3 is CARGSGEVVREQYF. CDR3 coding DNA: TGTGCCAGGGGCTCCGGGGAAGTTGTACGGGAGCAGTACTTC.